These 19 T cell receptor beta chains were all obtained from the same sample, sequenced in a study of control samples from healthy donors and cancer patients. Libraries were prepared by immunoSEQ multiplex PCR; TCRdb keeps only in-frame clonotypes and omits some of them. The sample records about 140,000 clones, just under 95% being singletons. The sequencing input was blood. These receptors were obtained from a man aged 25 to 45 in good health.

The V and J genes are TRBV9 and TRBJ2-7; the D is unclear. Trimming left V 0 bases short and J 3 bases short, with 7 bases between. CDR1 is SGDLS, CDR2 YYNGEE, per germline. The CDR3 is made up of 13 amino acids. The DNA of the CDR3 is TGTGCCAGCAGCGTAGGAGACCACTACGAGCAGTACTTC. This codes for CASSVGDHYEQYF.

The genes are TRBV11-2 and TRBJ2-2, with D possibly TRBD2 on 5 matching bases. V gave up 5 bases and J gave up 3 bases, with 13 bases separating them. The CDR3 covers 15 residues. Germline V gene lookup returns CDR1 SGHAT and CDR2 FQNNGV. In DNA form, the CDR3 reads TGTGCCAGCAGCCCACGAGGGCGCGACACCGGGGAGCTGTTTTTT. It translates to CASSPRGRDTGELFF.

The rearrangement uses TRBV9 and TRBJ1-6; D is uncertain. In germline, CDR1 is SGDLS, CDR2 YYNGEE. The ends were cut back, 7 bases at V and 8 bases at J, with 10 bases in the middle. CDR3 size: 12 residues. The CDR3 nucleotides read TGTGCCAGCCGAAGGGAGGATTCACCCCTCCACTTT. Residues: CASRREDSPLHF.

The chain is built from TRBV6-2 or TRBV6-3 and TRBJ2-7; D remains ambiguous. V was shortened by 2 bases and J by 7 bases, with 9 bases between the two germline ends. The CDR3 has 12 residues. The germline V gene has CDR1 MNHEY and CDR2 SVGEGT. CDR3 loop: CASSYDVGEQYF. The CDR3, as DNA: TGTGCCAGCAGTTACGACGTCGGGGAGCAGTACTTC.

This clone occurred once. V is TRBV28 and J is TRBJ1-3; D is uncertain. Trimming took off 3 bases at V and 0 bases at J, with 24 bases between the two ends. This CDR3 spans 20 amino acids. Germline assignment: CDR1 MDHEN and CDR2 SYDVKM. The CDR3 DNA reads TGTGCCAGCAGTTTGGGCGGTCGCTCAAATTTCTGGGGCTCTGGAAACACCATATATTTT. Protein: CASSLGGRSNFWGSGNTIYF.

This sequence joins TRBV6-6 and TRBJ2-4; TRBD2 matches at 13 bases. This CDR3 region has 17 residues. V shed 5 bases and J 0 bases; nucleotides not matched to a gene: 4. Germline lookup yields CDR1 MNHNY and CDR2 SVGAGI (reference sequence). For the CDR3, the DNA is TGTGCCAGCAGTCGGACTAGCGGGAGATCAGCCAAAAACATTCAGTACTTC. The encoded protein is CASSRTSGRSAKNIQYF.

V and J are TRBV7-2 and TRBJ2-5; 14 positions agree with TRBD2. Germline CDR1 SGHTA, CDR2 FQGNSA. The CDR3 is made up of 15 amino acids. The trim removed 5 bases at V and 4 bases at J, leaving 3 bases unmatched. CDR3 DNA sequence: TGTGCCAGCAGCGAAGGACTAGCGGGAGGAGAGACCCAGTACTTC. It specifies CASSEGLAGGETQYF. Based on the CDR3 plus reference TRBV7-2 and TRBJ2-5, the full variable domain is GAGVSQSPSNKVTEKGKDVELRCDPISGHTALYWYRQSLGQGLEFLIYFQGNSAPDKSGLPSDRFSAERTGGSVSTLTIQRTQQEDSAVYLCASSEGLAGGETQYFGPGTRLLVL.

The chain is built from TRBV11-2 and TRBJ1-4, with 9 bases aligning to TRBD1. J gave up 6 bases and V 4 bases, and 6 bases lay outside the gene matches. From germline, CDR1 is SGHAT and CDR2 FQNNGV. The length of the CDR3 is 15 residues. CDR3 in DNA: TGTGCCAGCAGCTCTTACAGGGGGCGCGATGAAAAACTGTTTTTT. This encodes CASSSYRGRDEKLFF.

This chain uses TRBV27 with TRBJ2-1; D perhaps matches TRBD2 (6 bases). The CDR3 is 14 amino acids. Trimming removed 5 bases from V and 6 bases from J, with 14 bases in between. The V gene's germline CDR1 is MNHEY and CDR2 SMNVEV (reference sequence). CDR3 DNA: TGTGCCAGCAGTCCCACTGGAGGGTTCAATGAGCAGTTCTTC. Its translation: CASSPTGGFNEQFF.

The chain uses TRBV30 and TRBJ1-3, with D perhaps matching TRBD1 (6 bases). The CDR3 spans 15 residues. Trimming left V 5 bases short and J 0 bases short, with 14 bases between. Germline loops: CDR1 GTSNPN, CDR2 SVGIG (reference sequence). Here the CDR3 DNA reads TGTGCCTGGGCAAGACAGGCCAGCTCTGGAAACACCATATATTTT. Protein sequence: CAWARQASSGNTIYF.

This clone was found once. This chain connects TRBV7-2 to TRBJ1-1; 8 bases are shared with TRBD1. Germline V gene data show CDR1 as SGHTA and CDR2 as FQGNSA. There are 12 residues in the CDR3. Trimming at V came to 1 base and at J to 11 bases, leaving 3 bases not matched to a gene. The CDR3, as DNA: TGTGCCAGCAGCTTAGATCAGGGGGCGGCTTTCTTT. Translated, it gives CASSLDQGAAFF.

The table lists this clone with a count of one. This chain joins TRBV2 and TRBJ1-4; 9 bases agree with TRBD1. Germline assignment: CDR1 SNHLY and CDR2 FYNNEI. V shed 6 bases, J shed 5 bases, and the junction held 7 bases outside the gene matches. This CDR3 contains 15 residues. The CDR3 sequence is CASRARTGANEKLFF. As DNA, the CDR3 is TGTGCCAGCAGGGCCAGGACAGGGGCGAATGAAAAACTGTTTTTT.

The chain carries TRBV7-8 and TRBJ2-2, with 10 nucleotides matching TRBD2. CDR1 is SGHVS and CDR2 is FQNEAQ in the germline V gene. This CDR3 has 16 amino acids. Trimming removed 5 bases from V and 6 bases from J; junction bases left unmatched: 9. The chain's CDR3 is CASSARPGLAPGELFF. The CDR3 DNA follows: TGTGCCAGCAGCGCCCGCCCGGGACTAGCGCCCGGGGAGCTGTTTTTT.

Remarks on this clone: This same CDR3 is encoded by further DNA sequences in the sample. This chain links TRBV28 with TRBJ2-7; TRBD1 or TRBD2 may be the D gene (6 bases each). V was shortened by 3 bases and J by 3 bases, with 12 bases between the two germline ends. This CDR3 has 14 residues. Germline CDR1 reads MDHEN; CDR2 reads SYDVKM. CDR3 region: CASSFFGGGYEQYF. CDR3 nucleotides: TGTGCCAGCAGTTTTTTCGGGGGCGGCTACGAGCAGTACTTC.

The rearrangement uses TRBV11-2 and TRBJ2-3; weak D call: TRBD1 (6 bases). V dropped 1 base and J dropped 0 bases, with 11 bases sitting between them. The germline V gene encodes CDR1 SGHAT and CDR2 FQNNGV. The CDR3 length is 16 residues. The CDR3 DNA reads as TGTGCCAGCAGCTTAGCAGGGGCTGTTAGCACAGATACGCAGTATTTT. Encoded protein: CASSLAGAVSTDTQYF.

This chain connects TRBV27 to TRBJ1-1, with D possibly TRBD1 on 5 matching bases. The germline V gene has CDR1 MNHEY and CDR2 SMNVEV (reference sequence). The CDR3 is made up of 13 amino acids. The V and J ends lost 6 bases and 1 base respectively, with 9 bases between them. CDR3: CASSGGGNTEAFF. The CDR3 bases are TGTGCCAGCAGCGGGGGAGGGAACACTGAAGCTTTCTTT.

The genes are TRBV27 and TRBJ2-1; D not certain. V lost 6 bases to trimming and J lost 4 bases, with 7 bases between them. This CDR3 has 12 amino acids. Germline V gene sequence: CDR1 MNHEY, CDR2 SMNVEV (reference sequence). The CDR3, as DNA: TGTGCCAGCAGGACGAATTACAATGAGCAGTTCTTC. Its translation is CASRTNYNEQFF.

J is TRBJ2-1 and V is TRBV25-1, with 7 bases fitting TRBD1. This CDR3 has 17 amino acids. CDR1 MGHDK and CDR2 SYGVNS come from the germline V gene. Trimming at V came to 1 base and at J to 4 bases, leaving 10 bases not matched to a gene. The CDR3 nucleotides are TGTGCCAGCAGTGAATCCCCAGACAGGGTGGTATACAATGAGCAGTTCTTC. It is translated as CASSESPDRVVYNEQFF. Supplemented by reference TRBV25-1 and TRBJ2-1, the full variable domain reads EADIYQTPRYLVIGTGKKITLECSQTMGHDKMYWYQQDPGMELHLIHYSYGVNSTEKGDLSSESTVSRIRTEHFPLTLESARPSHTSQYLCASSESPDRVVYNEQFFGPGTRLTVL.

V gene TRBV7-9 combines with J gene TRBJ1-5, with D perhaps TRBD1 (5 bases). V lost 5 bases and J lost 5, with 19 bases in between. The CDR3 totals 16 residues. Germline V gene lookup returns CDR1 SEHNR and CDR2 FQNEAQ (reference sequence). The DNA for the CDR3 is TGTGCCAGCAGCGTATCCGGGACGGAGATTTATCAGCCCCAGCATTTT. Translating it yields CASSVSGTEIYQPQHF. Full variable domain (remainder filled in from reference TRBV7-9 and TRBJ1-5): DTGVSQNPRHKITKRGQNVTFRCDPISEHNRLYWYRQTLGQGPEFLTYFQNEAQLEKSRLLSDRFSAERPKGSFSTLEIQRTEQGDSAMYLCASSVSGTEIYQPQHFGDGTRLSIL.